This T cell receptor (beta chain) was captured in a study of early T cells in non-severe SARS-CoV-2 infection. CDR3 length: 14 amino acids. V dropped 1 base and J dropped 4 bases, with 13 bases sitting between them. Germline V gene lookup returns CDR1 DFQATT and CDR2 SNEGSKA (reference sequence). Unique molecular identifiers (one per individual cDNA molecule) were attached. TCRdb analysed the 5' RACE reads with MiXCR anew, one entry per CDR3 protein. The sample carries about 59,000 distinct CDR3 sequences, around 13% recorded once. This clonotype was counted at least ten times. The input for sequencing was whole blood, taken at baseline. This clonotype was obtained from an adult who was a healthcare worker with PCR-confirmed SARS-CoV-2 infection or an uninfected control (not recorded which). This sequence joins TRBV20-1 and TRBJ1-1; D remains unclear. The chain's CDR3 is CSARGQAAGTEAFF. As DNA, the CDR3 is TGCAGTGCTAGAGGCCAGGCAGCGGGCACTGAAGCTTTCTTT.